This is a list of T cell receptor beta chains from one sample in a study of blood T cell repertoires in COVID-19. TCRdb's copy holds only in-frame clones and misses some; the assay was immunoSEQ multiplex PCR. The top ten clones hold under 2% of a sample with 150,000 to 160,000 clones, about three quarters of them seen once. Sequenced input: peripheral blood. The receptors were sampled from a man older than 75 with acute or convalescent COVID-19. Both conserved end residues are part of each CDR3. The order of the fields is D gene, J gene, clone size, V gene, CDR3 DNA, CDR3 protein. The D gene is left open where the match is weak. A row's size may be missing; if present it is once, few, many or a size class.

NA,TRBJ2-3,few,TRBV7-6,TGTGCCAGCAGCTTGGGGCTCCCCACAGATACGCAGTATTTT,CASSLGLPTDTQYF
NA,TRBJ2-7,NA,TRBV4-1,TGCGCCAGCAGCCCTGGGCGGGTGGACGAGCAGTACTTC,CASSPGRVDEQYF
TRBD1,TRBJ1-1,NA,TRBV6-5,TGTGCCAGCAGCCGGACAGGGCGGACGGCTTTCTTT,CASSRTGRTAFF
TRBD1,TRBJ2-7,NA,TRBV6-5,TGTGCCAGCAGTCTAAGACAGGGGGACGAGCAGTACTTC,CASSLRQGDEQYF
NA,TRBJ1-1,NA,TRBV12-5,TGTGCTAGCTGCAGGGGACCCCCGACTACTCAGAACACTGAAGCTTTCTTT,CASCRGPPTTQNTEAFF
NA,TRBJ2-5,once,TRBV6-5,TGTGCCAGCAGTTCCTGGACGGGGGTGGGCCAAGAGACCCAGTACTTC,CASSSWTGVGQETQYF
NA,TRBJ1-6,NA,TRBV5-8,TGTGCCAGCAGCTTGGGACAGGCGGATTCACCCCTCCACTTT,CASSLGQADSPLHF
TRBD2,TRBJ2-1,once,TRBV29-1,TGCAGCGTTTCGACTAGCGGGGGGGTCAATGAGCAGTTCTTC,CSVSTSGGVNEQFF
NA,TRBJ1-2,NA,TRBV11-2,TGTGCCAGCAGCTTAGGCGGAACCAGCTATGGCTACACCTTC,CASSLGGTSYGYTF
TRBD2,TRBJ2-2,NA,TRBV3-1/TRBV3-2,TGTGCCAGCAGCCAGGGGGGACTAGCGGGGTACACCGGGGAGCTGTTTTTT,CASSQGGLAGYTGELFF
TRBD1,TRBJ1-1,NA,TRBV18,TGTGCCAGCTCACCACTTACAGAGTGGACAGGCAAGAACACTGAAGCTTTCTTT,CASSPLTEWTGKNTEAFF
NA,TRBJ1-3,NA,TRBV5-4,TGTGCCAGCAGCTCCTACGGTGCTGGAAACACCATATATTTT,CASSSYGAGNTIYF
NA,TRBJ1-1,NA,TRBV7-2,TGTGCCAGCAGCTCCGGACAAGTCCTTGAAGCTTTCTTT,CASSSGQVLEAFF
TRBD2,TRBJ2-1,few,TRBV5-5,TGTGCCAGCAGCGGACTAGCGGGGGATGAGCAGTTCTTC,CASSGLAGDEQFF
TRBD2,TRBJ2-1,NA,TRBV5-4,TGTGCCAGCAGACTAGCGGGGGGGCTAATGAATGAGCAGTTCTTC,CASRLAGGLMNEQFF
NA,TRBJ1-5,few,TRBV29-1,TGCAGCGTTGAAGAATCCGGGGTAGGCCAGCCCCAGCATTTT,CSVEESGVGQPQHF
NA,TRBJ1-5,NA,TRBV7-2,TGTGCCAGCAGCTTAGAGACAGGAAATCAGCCCCAGCATTTT,CASSLETGNQPQHF
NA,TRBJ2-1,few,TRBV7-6,TGTGCCAGCAGCTTAGGGGTAGGGGGGGATGAGCAGTTCTTC,CASSLGVGGDEQFF
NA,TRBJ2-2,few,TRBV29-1,TGCAGCGGTGCACGCGCGAACACCGGGGAGCTGTTTTTT,CSGARANTGELFF
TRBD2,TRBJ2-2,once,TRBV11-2,TGTGCCAGCAGGACTAGCGGGGTGCACACCGGGGAGCTGTTTTTT,CASRTSGVHTGELFF
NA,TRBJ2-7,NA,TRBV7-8,TGTGCCAGCAGCTTAGGGTCAGTATCCTACGAGCAGTACTTC,CASSLGSVSYEQYF
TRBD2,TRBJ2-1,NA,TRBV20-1,TGCAGTGCTAGTCCAAGCGGGGGGGCCTTTAGGATCAATGAGCAGTTCTTC,CSASPSGGAFRINEQFF
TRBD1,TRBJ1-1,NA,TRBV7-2,TGTGCCAGCAGCTTACTACAGGGGAGCACTGAAGCTTTCTTT,CASSLLQGSTEAFF
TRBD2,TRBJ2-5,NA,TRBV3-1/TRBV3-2,TGTGCCAGCAGCCCCCTGGGAGGGCAAGAGACCCAGTACTTC,CASSPLGGQETQYF
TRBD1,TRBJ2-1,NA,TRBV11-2,TGTGCCAGCAGCTTAGGTAACCAGGGGGCCCATGAGCAGTTCTTC,CASSLGNQGAHEQFF
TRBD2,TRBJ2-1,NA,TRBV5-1,TGCGCCAGCAGCTTGCCCCGGCGGGGGGAATACAATGAGCAGTTCTTC,CASSLPRRGEYNEQFF
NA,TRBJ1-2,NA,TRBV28,TGTGCCAGCAGTAGAACAGGGACGGACTATGGCTACACCTTC,CASSRTGTDYGYTF
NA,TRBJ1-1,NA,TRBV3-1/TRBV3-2,TGTGCCAGCAGCCCGCGGGGCACCGTGAACACTGAAGCTTTCTTT,CASSPRGTVNTEAFF
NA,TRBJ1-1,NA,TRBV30,TGTGCCTGGATACTTCGGGGGGCGGCGAACACTGAAGCTTTCTTT,CAWILRGAANTEAFF
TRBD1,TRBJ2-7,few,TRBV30,TGTGCCTGGAGCCGAGGACAGGGCTACGAGCAGTACTTC,CAWSRGQGYEQYF
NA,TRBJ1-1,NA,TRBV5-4,TGTGCCAGCAGCGACAGGACAAGCACTGAAGCTTTCTTT,CASSDRTSTEAFF
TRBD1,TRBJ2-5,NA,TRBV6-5,TGTGCCAGCAAGGCAGGGGGTCTGGAGACCCAGTACTTC,CASKAGGLETQYF
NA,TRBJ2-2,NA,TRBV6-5,TGTGCCAGCCTGAGGGGACTGAACACCGGGGAGCTGTTTTTT,CASLRGLNTGELFF
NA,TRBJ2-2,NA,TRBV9,TGTGCCAGCACCAAGGCTGCGGGGCGGCCCACCGGGGAGCTGTTTTTT,CASTKAAGRPTGELFF
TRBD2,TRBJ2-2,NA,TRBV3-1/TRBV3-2,TGTGCCAGCAGCCAAGAGGGACTAGCGGGGGTGAACACCGGGGAGCTGTTTTTT,CASSQEGLAGVNTGELFF
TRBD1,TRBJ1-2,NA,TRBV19,TGTGCCAGTAGTATAGGACAGGGAGGTGGCTACACCTTC,CASSIGQGGGYTF
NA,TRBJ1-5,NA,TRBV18,TGTGCCAGCTCACAAACGGGCCTCTGGTGGGGGGAGGTGTATCAGCCCCAGCATTTT,CASSQTGLWWGEVYQPQHF
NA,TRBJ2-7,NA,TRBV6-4,TGTGCCCCCCACCCCGAGGGACAATCCTACGAGCAGTACTTC,CAPHPEGQSYEQYF
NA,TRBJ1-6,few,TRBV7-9,TGTGCCAGCAGCCAAACAGGGAATAATTCACCCCTCCACTTT,CASSQTGNNSPLHF
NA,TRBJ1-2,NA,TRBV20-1,TGCAGTGCTAGTGTGGGGGGGCATGGCTACACCTTC,CSASVGGHGYTF
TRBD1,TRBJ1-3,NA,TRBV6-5,TGTGCCAGCAGGCCCGACAGGGCCTTGGGAAACACCATATATTTT,CASRPDRALGNTIYF
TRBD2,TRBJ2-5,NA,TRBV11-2,TGTGCCAGCAGCCGTCGGGGCGGGGCTAGCGGGGGGCAAGAGACCCAGTACTTC,CASSRRGGASGGQETQYF
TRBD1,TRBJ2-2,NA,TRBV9,TGTGCCAGCAGCGCAGGACTAGGTGGGACAGGGAGGAACACCGGGGAGCTGTTTTTT,CASSAGLGGTGRNTGELFF
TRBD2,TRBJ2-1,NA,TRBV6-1,TGTGCCAGCAGTGTAAGGACTAGCGGGGGGCATGGAAATGAGCAGTTCTTC,CASSVRTSGGHGNEQFF
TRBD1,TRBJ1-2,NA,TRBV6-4,TGTGCCAGCAGTGACTCGACAGGGGGCTTAACCTTC,CASSDSTGGLTF
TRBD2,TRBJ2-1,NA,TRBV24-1,TGTGCCACCAGTGATTCAGGACTAGCGGTGCAGTTCTTC,CATSDSGLAVQFF
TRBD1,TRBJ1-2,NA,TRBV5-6,TGTGCCAGCAGCTTTCTTGCTCCGGGGACAGGGACCTATGGCTACACCTTC,CASSFLAPGTGTYGYTF
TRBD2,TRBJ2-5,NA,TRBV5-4,TGTGCCAGCAGCTTGGGAAGTGGGACTAACCAAGAGACCCAGTACTTC,CASSLGSGTNQETQYF
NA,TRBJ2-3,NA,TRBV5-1,TGCGCCAGCAATATACCAGGCACAGATACGCAGTATTTT,CASNIPGTDTQYF
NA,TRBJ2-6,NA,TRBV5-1,TGCGCCAGCAGCTTGTCGGCAGGGGCGTCCTCTGGGGCCAACGTCCTGACTTTC,CASSLSAGASSGANVLTF
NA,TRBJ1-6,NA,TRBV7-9,TGTGCCAGCAGCACGGACAATCCAAATTCACCCCTCCACTTT,CASSTDNPNSPLHF
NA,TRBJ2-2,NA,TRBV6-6,TGTGCGGCGATTGGAGGACCGAACACCGGGGAGCTGTTTTTT,CAAIGGPNTGELFF
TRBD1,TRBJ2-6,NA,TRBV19,TGTGCCAGTAGTAGTGAGAGGGGGCAAGGCTCTGGGGCCAACGTCCTGACTTTC,CASSSERGQGSGANVLTF
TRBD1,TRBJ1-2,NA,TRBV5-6,TGTGCCAGCAGGGGACAGGAGAACTATGGCTACACCTTC,CASRGQENYGYTF
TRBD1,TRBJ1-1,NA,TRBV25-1,TGTGCCAGCAGGGGACAGGGCGACACTGAAGCTTTCTTT,CASRGQGDTEAFF